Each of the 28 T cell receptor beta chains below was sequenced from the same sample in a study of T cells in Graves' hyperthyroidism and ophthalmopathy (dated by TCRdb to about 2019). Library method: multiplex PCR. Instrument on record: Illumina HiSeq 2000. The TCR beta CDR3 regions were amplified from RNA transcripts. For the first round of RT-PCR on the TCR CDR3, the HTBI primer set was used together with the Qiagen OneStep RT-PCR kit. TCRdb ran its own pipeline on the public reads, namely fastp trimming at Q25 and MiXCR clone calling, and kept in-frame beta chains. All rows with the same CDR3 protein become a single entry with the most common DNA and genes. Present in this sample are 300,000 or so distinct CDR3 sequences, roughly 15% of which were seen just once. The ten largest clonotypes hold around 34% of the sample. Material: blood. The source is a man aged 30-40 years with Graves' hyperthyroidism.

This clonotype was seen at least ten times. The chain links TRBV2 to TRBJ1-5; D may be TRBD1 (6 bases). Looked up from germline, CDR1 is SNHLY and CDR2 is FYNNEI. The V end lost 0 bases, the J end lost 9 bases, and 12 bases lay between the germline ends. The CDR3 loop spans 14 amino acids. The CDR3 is CASSEAGGSGPQHF. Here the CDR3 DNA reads TGTGCCAGCAGTGAAGCCGGGGGCTCTGGGCCCCAGCATTTT.

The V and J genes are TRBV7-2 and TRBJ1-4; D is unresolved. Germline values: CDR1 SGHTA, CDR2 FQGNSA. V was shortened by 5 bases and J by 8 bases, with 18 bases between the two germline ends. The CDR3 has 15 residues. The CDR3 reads CASSPDSYAGEKLFF. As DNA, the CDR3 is TGTGCCAGCAGCCCCGACTCATACGCGGGAGAAAAACTGTTTTTT.

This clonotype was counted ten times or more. The DNA for the CDR3 is TGTGCCAGCAGTGAAACAGGGCTGAGGACAGATACGCAGTATTTT. Its protein product is CASSETGLRTDTQYF. The gene calls are TRBV6-1 and TRBJ2-3; possible D gene TRBD1, 6 bases. The V gene lost 2 bases and the J gene lost 3 bases, with 12 bases spanning the gap. This CDR3 has 15 residues. The germline V gene encodes CDR1 MNHNS and CDR2 SASEGT.

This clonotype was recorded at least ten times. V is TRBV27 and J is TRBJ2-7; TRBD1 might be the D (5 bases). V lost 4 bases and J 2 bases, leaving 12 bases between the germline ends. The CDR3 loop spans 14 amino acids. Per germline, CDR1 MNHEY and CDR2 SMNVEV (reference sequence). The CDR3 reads CASSSRRQPYEQYF. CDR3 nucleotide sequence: TGTGCCAGCAGTTCTCGACGACAGCCCTACGAGCAGTACTTC.

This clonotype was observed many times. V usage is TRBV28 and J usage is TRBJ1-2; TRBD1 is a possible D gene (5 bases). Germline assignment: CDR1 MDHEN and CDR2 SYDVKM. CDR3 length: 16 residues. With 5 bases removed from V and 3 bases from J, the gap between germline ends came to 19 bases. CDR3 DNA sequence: TGTGCCAGCAGTGGAACTACAGGACCATCATACTATGGCTACACCTTC. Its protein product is CASSGTTGPSYYGYTF.

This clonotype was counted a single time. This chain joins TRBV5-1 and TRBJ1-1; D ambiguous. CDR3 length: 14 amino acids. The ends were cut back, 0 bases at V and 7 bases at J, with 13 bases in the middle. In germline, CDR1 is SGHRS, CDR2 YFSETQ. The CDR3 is CASSLGDGPFEAFF. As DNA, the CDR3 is TGCGCCAGCAGCTTGGGAGACGGCCCGTTTGAAGCTTTCTTT.

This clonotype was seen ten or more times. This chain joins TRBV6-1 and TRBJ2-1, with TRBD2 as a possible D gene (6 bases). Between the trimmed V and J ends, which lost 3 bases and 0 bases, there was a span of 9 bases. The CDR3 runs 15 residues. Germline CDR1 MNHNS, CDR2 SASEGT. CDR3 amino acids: CASSDSAGSYNEQFF. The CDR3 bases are TGTGCCAGCAGTGACTCAGCGGGCTCCTACAATGAGCAGTTCTTC.

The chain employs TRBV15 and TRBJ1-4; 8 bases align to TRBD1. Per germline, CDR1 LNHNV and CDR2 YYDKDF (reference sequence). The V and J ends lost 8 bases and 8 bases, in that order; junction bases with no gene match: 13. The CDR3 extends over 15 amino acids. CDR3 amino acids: CATRLWGQVTEKLFF. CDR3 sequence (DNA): TGTGCCACCCGCTTGTGGGGACAGGTAACCGAAAAACTGTTTTTT.

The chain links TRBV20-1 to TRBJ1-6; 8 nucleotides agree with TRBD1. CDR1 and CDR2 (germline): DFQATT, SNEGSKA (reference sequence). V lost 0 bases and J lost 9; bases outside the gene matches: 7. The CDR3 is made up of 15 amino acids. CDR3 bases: TGCAGTGCTAGAGACCCTGGGGACAGGACTTCACCCCTCCACTTT. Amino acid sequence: CSARDPGDRTSPLHF.

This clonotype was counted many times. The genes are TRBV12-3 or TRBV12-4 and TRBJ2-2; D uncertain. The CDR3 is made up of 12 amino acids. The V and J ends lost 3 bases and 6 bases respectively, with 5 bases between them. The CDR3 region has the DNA TGTGCCAGCAGTTTCACCGCCGGGGAGCTGTTTTTT. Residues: CASSFTAGELFF.

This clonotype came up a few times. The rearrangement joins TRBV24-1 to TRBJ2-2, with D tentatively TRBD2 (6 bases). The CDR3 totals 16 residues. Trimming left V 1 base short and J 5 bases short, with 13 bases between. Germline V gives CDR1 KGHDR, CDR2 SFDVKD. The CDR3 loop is CATSDFSGLVTGELFF. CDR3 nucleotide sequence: TGTGCCACCAGTGATTTCTCGGGACTCGTAACCGGGGAGCTGTTTTTT.

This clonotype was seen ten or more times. The CDR3 nucleotides are TGTGCCAGCAGCTCCCCGCACCTCAATGAGCAGTTCTTC. Protein product: CASSSPHLNEQFF. This chain joins TRBV7-2 and TRBJ2-1; no clear D. The CDR3 length is 13 residues. V lost 4 bases to trimming and J lost 6 bases, with 10 bases between them. Germline V gives CDR1 SGHTA, CDR2 FQGNSA.

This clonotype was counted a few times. The CDR3 DNA reads TGTGCCAGCAGCTTCAGACAGGGCCACAATGAGCAGTTCTTC. This encodes CASSFRQGHNEQFF. The chain combines TRBV7-2 with TRBJ2-1; the match to TRBD1 covers 7 bases. The CDR3 extends over 14 amino acids. V gave up 3 bases and J gave up 5 bases; unmatched junction bases: 4. The V gene's germline CDR1 is SGHTA and CDR2 FQGNSA. Filled out from reference TRBV7-2 and TRBJ2-1, the complete variable domain reads GAGVSQSPSNKVTEKGKDVELRCDPISGHTALYWYRQSLGQGLEFLIYFQGNSAPDKSGLPSDRFSAERTGGSVSTLTIQRTQQEDSAVYLCASSFRQGHNEQFFGPGTRLTVL.

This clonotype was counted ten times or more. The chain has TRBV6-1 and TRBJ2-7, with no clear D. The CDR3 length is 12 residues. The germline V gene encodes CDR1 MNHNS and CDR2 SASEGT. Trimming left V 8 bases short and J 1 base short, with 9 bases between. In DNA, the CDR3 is TGTGCCAGCGGCCGAGCTTCCTACGAGCAGTACTTC. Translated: CASGRASYEQYF.

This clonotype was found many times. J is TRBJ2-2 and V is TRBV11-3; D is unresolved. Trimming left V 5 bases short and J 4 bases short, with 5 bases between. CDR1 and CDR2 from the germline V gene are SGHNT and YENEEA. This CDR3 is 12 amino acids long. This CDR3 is CASSRLTGELFF. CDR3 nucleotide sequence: TGTGCCAGCAGCCGACTCACCGGGGAGCTGTTTTTT.

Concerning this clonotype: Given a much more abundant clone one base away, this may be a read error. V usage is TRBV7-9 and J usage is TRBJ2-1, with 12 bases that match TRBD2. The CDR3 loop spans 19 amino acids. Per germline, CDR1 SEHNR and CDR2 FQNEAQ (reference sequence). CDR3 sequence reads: CASSLLAGGPGSSYKEQFF. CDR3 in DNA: TGTGCCAGCAGCTTGCTAGCGGGAGGGCCCGGGAGCTCCTACAAGGAGCAGTTCTTC. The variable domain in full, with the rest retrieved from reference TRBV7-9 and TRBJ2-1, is DTGVSQNPRHKITKRGQNVTFRCDPISEHNRLYWYRQTLGQGPEFLTYFQNEAQLEKSRLLSDRFSAERPKGSFSTLEIQRTEQGDSAMYLCASSLLAGGPGSSYKEQFFGPGTRLTVL.

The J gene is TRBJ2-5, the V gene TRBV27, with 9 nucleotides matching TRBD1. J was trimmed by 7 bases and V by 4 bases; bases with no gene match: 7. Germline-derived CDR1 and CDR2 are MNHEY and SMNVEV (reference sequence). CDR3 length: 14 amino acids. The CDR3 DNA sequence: TGTGCCAGCAGTTCCAAGGGACAGGGTGGGACCCAGTACTTC. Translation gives CASSSKGQGGTQYF.

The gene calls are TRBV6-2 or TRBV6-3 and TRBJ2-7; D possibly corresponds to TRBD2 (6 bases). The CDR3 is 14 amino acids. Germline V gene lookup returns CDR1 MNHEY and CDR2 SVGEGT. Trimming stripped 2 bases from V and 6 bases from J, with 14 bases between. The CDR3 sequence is CASSYRDSLGEQYF. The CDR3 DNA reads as TGTGCCAGCAGTTACCGGGACTCCCTTGGCGAGCAGTACTTC.

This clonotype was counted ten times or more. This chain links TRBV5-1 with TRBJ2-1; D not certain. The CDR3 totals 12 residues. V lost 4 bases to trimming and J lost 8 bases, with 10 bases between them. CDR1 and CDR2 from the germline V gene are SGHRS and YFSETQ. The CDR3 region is CASSQTWDEQFF. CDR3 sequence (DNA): TGCGCCAGCAGCCAGACCTGGGATGAGCAGTTCTTC.

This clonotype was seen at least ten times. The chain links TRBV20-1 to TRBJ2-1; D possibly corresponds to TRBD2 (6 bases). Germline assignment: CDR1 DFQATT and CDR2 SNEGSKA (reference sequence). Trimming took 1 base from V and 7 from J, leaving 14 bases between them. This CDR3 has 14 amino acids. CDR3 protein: CSARVQGGVNEQFF. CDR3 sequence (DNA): TGCAGTGCTAGAGTCCAGGGAGGTGTTAATGAGCAGTTCTTC.

DNA for the CDR3: TGTGCCAGCAGTAGAATGGGGATTAACTATGGCTACACCTTC. Translating gives CASSRMGINYGYTF. The chain uses TRBV27 and TRBJ1-2; D unresolved. The germline CDR1 and CDR2 sequences are MNHEY and SMNVEV (reference sequence). Trimming removed 5 bases at V and 1 base at J, with 11 bases between. The CDR3 runs 14 residues.

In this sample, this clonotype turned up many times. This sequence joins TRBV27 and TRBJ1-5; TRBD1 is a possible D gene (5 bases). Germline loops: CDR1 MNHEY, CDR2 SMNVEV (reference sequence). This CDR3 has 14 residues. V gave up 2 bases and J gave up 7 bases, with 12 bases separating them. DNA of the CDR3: TGTGCCAGCAGTTTACGCCTCCGGGGGCAGCCCCAGCATTTT. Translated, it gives CASSLRLRGQPQHF.

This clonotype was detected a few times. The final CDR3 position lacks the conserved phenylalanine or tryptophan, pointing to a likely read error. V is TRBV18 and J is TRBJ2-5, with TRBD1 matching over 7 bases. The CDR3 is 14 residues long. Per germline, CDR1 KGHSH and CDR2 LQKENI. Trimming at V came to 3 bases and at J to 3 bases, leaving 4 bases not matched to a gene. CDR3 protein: CASSPIDREETQYL. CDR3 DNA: TGTGCCAGCTCACCGATCGACAGGGAAGAGACCCAGTACCTC.

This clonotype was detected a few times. CDR3 amino acids: CATSDPGLAGSDTQYF. The CDR3 DNA reads as TGTGCCACCAGTGACCCGGGACTAGCGGGATCAGATACGCAGTATTTT. The chain has TRBV24-1 and TRBJ2-3, with TRBD2 identical over 13 bases. After removal of 4 bases from V and 4 bases from J, the junction contained 4 bases not matched to a gene. The CDR3 spans 16 residues. From germline, CDR1 is KGHDR and CDR2 SFDVKD.

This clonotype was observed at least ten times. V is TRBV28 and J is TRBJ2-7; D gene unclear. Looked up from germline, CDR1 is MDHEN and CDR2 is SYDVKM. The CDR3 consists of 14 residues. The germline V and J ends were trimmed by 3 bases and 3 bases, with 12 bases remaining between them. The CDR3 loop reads CASSFSSGLYEQYF. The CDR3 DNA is TGTGCCAGCAGTTTCTCTAGTGGGCTCTACGAGCAGTACTTC.

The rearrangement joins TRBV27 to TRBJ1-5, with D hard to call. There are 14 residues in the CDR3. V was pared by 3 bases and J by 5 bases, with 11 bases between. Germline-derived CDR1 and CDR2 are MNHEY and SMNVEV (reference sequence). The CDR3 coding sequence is TGTGCCAGCAGTTTTCAGGCCGTCCATCAGCCCCAGCATTTT. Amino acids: CASSFQAVHQPQHF.

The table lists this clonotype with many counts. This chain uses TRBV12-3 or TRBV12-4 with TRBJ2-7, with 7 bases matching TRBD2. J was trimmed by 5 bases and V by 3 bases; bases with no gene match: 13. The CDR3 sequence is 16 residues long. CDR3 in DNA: TGTGCCAGCAGTTTGGCGGGCGGGAGTGGATTCGACGAGCAGTACTTC. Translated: CASSLAGGSGFDEQYF.

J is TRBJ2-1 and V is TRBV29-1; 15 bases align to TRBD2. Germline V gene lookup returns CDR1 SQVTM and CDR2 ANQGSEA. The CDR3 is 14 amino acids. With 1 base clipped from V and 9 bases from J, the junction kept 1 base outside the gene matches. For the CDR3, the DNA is TGCAGCGTTGAAGGGACTAGCGGGAGGGCTGAGCAGTTCTTC. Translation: CSVEGTSGRAEQFF.